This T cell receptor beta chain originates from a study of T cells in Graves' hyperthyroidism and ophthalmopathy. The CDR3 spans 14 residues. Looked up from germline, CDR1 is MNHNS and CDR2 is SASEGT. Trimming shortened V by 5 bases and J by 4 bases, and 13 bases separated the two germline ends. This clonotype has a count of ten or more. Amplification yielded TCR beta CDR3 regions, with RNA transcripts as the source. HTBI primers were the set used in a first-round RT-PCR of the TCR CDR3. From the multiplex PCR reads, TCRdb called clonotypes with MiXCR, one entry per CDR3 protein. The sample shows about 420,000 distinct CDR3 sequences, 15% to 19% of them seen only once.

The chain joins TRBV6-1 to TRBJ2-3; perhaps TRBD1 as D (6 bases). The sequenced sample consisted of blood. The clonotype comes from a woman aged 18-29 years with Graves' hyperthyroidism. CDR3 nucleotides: TGTGCCAGCAGTTTCGGACAGTTTGCAGATACGCAGTATTTT. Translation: CASSFGQFADTQYF.